Below, 28 T cell receptor beta chains from the same sample are listed, as sequenced in a study of PD-1 blockade in classical Hodgkin lymphoma. Stated time point: cycle 4 day 1 (C4D1), after five to seven weeks of nivolumab. All trial patients relapsed after autologous stem cell transplantation. Using magnetic negative selection, the CD4+ T cells were separated out of thawed PBMCs. Using immunoSEQ multiplex PCR, the repertoire was profiled, and TCRdb retains in-frame clones only, with some absent. The table shows 34,000 or so clones, with roughly 92% occurring only once. The source material was CD4+ T cells from blood, sampled before the fourth cycle of nivolumab. The receptors were sampled from a human donor with classical Hodgkin lymphoma.

This sequence joins TRBV29-1 and TRBJ2-3; 8 bases are a match to TRBD1. This CDR3 contains 13 residues. Germline V gives CDR1 SQVTM, CDR2 ANQGSEA. Trimming at V came to 7 bases and at J to 3 bases, leaving 6 bases not matched to a gene. CDR3 DNA: TGCAGCGCGGACAGGGAAGGGACAGATACGCAGTATTTT. Its translation is CSADREGTDTQYF.

V gene TRBV30 combines with J gene TRBJ1-5; no clear D gene. Trimming removed 2 bases at V and 3 bases at J, with 14 bases between. The CDR3 consists of 15 residues. Per the germline V gene, CDR1 is GTSNPN and CDR2 is SVGIG (reference sequence). Here the CDR3 DNA reads TGTGCCTGGAGTCCCGGCTACAGCCCCAATCAGCCCCAGCATTTT. It encodes CAWSPGYSPNQPQHF. The whole variable domain, filled in from reference TRBV30 and TRBJ1-5, reads SQTIHQWPATLVQPVGSPLSLECTVEGTSNPNLYWYRQAAGRGLQLLFYSVGIGQISSEVPQNLSASRPQDRQFILSSKKLLLSDSGFYLCAWSPGYSPNQPQHFGDGTRLSIL.

The gene calls are TRBV5-1 and TRBJ2-7; 13 bases are shared with TRBD2. There are 15 residues in the CDR3. With V trimmed by 3 bases and J by 6 bases, 6 bases remained unmatched. Germline CDR1 is SGHRS and CDR2 is YFSETQ. In nucleotides, the CDR3 is TGCGCCAGCAGCTCGGGACTAGCGGGACCTTTCGAGCAGTACTTC. It is translated as CASSSGLAGPFEQYF.

Only a few counts were recorded for this clone. The chain is built from TRBV6-5 and TRBJ1-2, with TRBD1 as a possible D gene (6 bases). Germline loops: CDR1 MNHEY, CDR2 SVGAGI. V was pared by 8 bases and J by 2 bases, with 9 bases between. The CDR3 is made up of 12 amino acids. The CDR3 here is CASHRENYGYTF. CDR3 nucleotide sequence: TGTGCCAGCCACAGGGAGAACTATGGCTACACCTTC.

The chain couples TRBV27 to TRBJ1-2; D unclear. Germline CDR1 is MNHEY and CDR2 is SMNVEV (reference sequence). V dropped 4 bases and J dropped 4 bases, with 19 bases sitting between them. The length of the CDR3 is 16 residues. The DNA of the CDR3 is TGTGCCAGCAGTTATACTGGGGTCCCAGGCCCCTATGGCTACACCTTC. It is translated as CASSYTGVPGPYGYTF.

The V and J genes are TRBV19 and TRBJ2-1; D perhaps matches TRBD2 (6 bases). Trimming left V 3 bases short and J 1 base short, with 16 bases between. Germline V gene sequence: CDR1 LNHDA, CDR2 SQIVND (reference sequence). The CDR3 has 17 amino acids. This CDR3 reads CASSIYLAWGSYNEQFF. CDR3 sequence (DNA): TGTGCCAGTAGTATCTATCTAGCGTGGGGGTCCTACAATGAGCAGTTCTTC.

CDR3: CASSIVGGGTDTQYF. The DNA of the CDR3 is TGTGCCAGTAGTATAGTCGGGGGCGGCACAGATACGCAGTATTTT. The V call is TRBV19, the J call TRBJ2-3; the D gene could be TRBD1 or TRBD2 (6 bases each). The V end lost 1 base, the J end lost 1 base, and 9 bases lay between the germline ends. The CDR3 spans 15 residues. Germline assignment: CDR1 LNHDA and CDR2 SQIVND (reference sequence).

The gene calls are TRBV6-1 and TRBJ2-7; possible D gene TRBD1, 6 bases. V dropped 8 bases and J dropped 9 bases, with 20 bases sitting between them. The CDR3 contains 13 residues. Germline V gene sequence: CDR1 MNHNS, CDR2 SASEGT. CDR3 coding DNA: TGTGCCAGCCGAGCGGCAGGTCTAGGGGGGCAGTACTTC. Encoded protein: CASRAAGLGGQYF.

V gene TRBV4-1 combines with J gene TRBJ1-3, with 7 nucleotides matching TRBD1. This CDR3 has 17 amino acids. CDR1 and CDR2 (germline): MGHRA, YSYEKL. V dropped 1 base and J dropped 0; count of bases not matched to a gene: 6. The CDR3 DNA is TGCGCCAGCAGCCAAGCCCGGACAGGCAGCTCTGGAAACACCATATATTTT. It is translated as CASSQARTGSSGNTIYF.

V and J are TRBV7-9 and TRBJ1-1; D is unclear. The CDR3 loop spans 13 amino acids. CDR1 is SEHNR, CDR2 FQNEAQ, per germline (reference sequence). V lost 5 bases to trimming and J lost 1 base, with 8 bases between them. The CDR3 coding sequence is TGTGCCAGCAGCCCTCGGACGAACACTGAAGCTTTCTTT. Translation gives CASSPRTNTEAFF.

The chain has TRBV6-5 and TRBJ1-2; D not certain. Germline CDR1 is MNHEY and CDR2 is SVGAGI. The CDR3 is 13 amino acids. The V gene lost 2 bases and the J gene lost 6 bases, with 10 bases spanning the gap. In DNA, the CDR3 is TGTGCCAGCAGTTACAGTCAGATAAATGGCTACACCTTC. It translates to CASSYSQINGYTF.

The rearrangement uses TRBV28 and TRBJ2-7, with no clear D. Germline lookup yields CDR1 MDHEN and CDR2 SYDVKM. CDR3 length: 12 residues. V lost 6 bases and J 11 bases, leaving 17 bases between the germline ends. DNA for the CDR3: TGTGCCAGCAGCCTTGGACCTACGAGTGAGTACTTC. Protein sequence: CASSLGPTSEYF.

The chain is built from TRBV27 and TRBJ1-4, with 11 bases fitting TRBD1. Germline V gene sequence: CDR1 MNHEY, CDR2 SMNVEV (reference sequence). V shed 4 bases, J shed 7 bases, and the junction held 5 bases outside the gene matches. This CDR3 comprises 15 residues. CDR3 bases: TGTGCCAGCAGTTGGACAGGGGGCCGTGGTGAAAAACTGTTTTTT. Its translation: CASSWTGGRGEKLFF. Based on the CDR3 plus reference TRBV27 and TRBJ1-4, the full variable domain is EAQVTQNPRYLITVTGKKLTVTCSQNMNHEYMSWYRQDPGLGLRQIYYSMNVEVTDKGDVPEGYKVSRKEKRNFPLILESPSPNQTSLYFCASSWTGGRGEKLFFGSGTQLSVL.

The V and J genes are TRBV10-3 and TRBJ2-5; no definite D call. Germline V gene data show CDR1 as ENHRY and CDR2 as SYGVKD. Trimming cost V 0 bases and J 5 bases, with 4 bases left between them. The CDR3 consists of 12 residues. The CDR3 spells CAISESGETQYF. Here the CDR3 DNA reads TGTGCCATCAGTGAGTCGGGGGAGACCCAGTACTTC.

The chain employs TRBV9 and TRBJ2-7; D gene unclear. Per the germline V gene, CDR1 is SGDLS and CDR2 is YYNGEE. The CDR3 has 14 amino acids. V gave up 0 bases and J gave up 0 bases, with 7 bases separating them. The CDR3 bases are TGTGCCAGCAGCGTAGGCGCAGTCTCCTACGAGCAGTACTTC. This translates into CASSVGAVSYEQYF.

This clone is a singleton in its sample. This chain joins TRBV4-2 and TRBJ2-3; D not resolved. Between the trimmed V and J ends, which lost 0 bases and 7 bases, there was a span of 14 bases. Germline values: CDR1 LGHNA, CDR2 YNFKEQ. The length of the CDR3 is 15 residues. The CDR3 DNA is TGTGCCAGCAGCCAAGAAGTGGGTAGGCTAAATACGCAGTATTTT. It yields the protein CASSQEVGRLNTQYF.

This chain joins TRBV5-6 and TRBJ1-2, with D uncertain. V was pared by 5 bases and J by 7 bases, with 15 bases between. The CDR3 is 13 amino acids. Germline CDR1 is SGHDT and CDR2 is YYEEEE. The DNA of the CDR3 is TGTGCCAGCAGTATGCAGGCTCTCTTTGGCTACACCTTC. This gives the protein CASSMQALFGYTF.

This chain joins TRBV7-9 and TRBJ2-2; D is undetermined. Trimming pared 6 bases from V and 0 bases from J, leaving 14 bases between. Germline V lookup: CDR1 SEHNR, CDR2 FQNEAQ (reference sequence). This CDR3 spans 16 amino acids. This chain's CDR3 is CASRGNFAANTGELFF. CDR3 bases: TGTGCCAGCAGGGGGAATTTTGCCGCGAACACCGGGGAGCTGTTTTTT.

The V and J genes are TRBV6-6 and TRBJ1-2, with 11 bases aligning to TRBD1. V shed 5 bases, J shed 4 bases, and the junction held 6 bases outside the gene matches. Germline V gene sequence: CDR1 MNHNY, CDR2 SVGAGI (reference sequence). CDR3 size: 15 residues. CDR3 region: CASSPPGTGGYGYTF. CDR3 in DNA: TGTGCCAGCAGTCCCCCCGGGACAGGGGGCTATGGCTACACCTTC.

The V gene is TRBV5-1, the J gene TRBJ2-7; TRBD1 is a possible D gene (5 bases). V dropped 0 bases and J dropped 0 bases, with 7 bases sitting between them. CDR1 is SGHRS and CDR2 is YFSETQ in the germline V gene. The CDR3 sequence is 14 residues long. CDR3 protein: CASSLGQSSYEQYF. The CDR3 coding sequence is TGCGCCAGCAGCTTGGGACAGAGCTCCTACGAGCAGTACTTC.

The V and J genes are TRBV5-1 and TRBJ2-2; D gene ambiguous. The CDR3 is made up of 14 amino acids. Trimming shortened V by 2 bases and J by 1 base, and 6 bases separated the two germline ends. Germline lookup yields CDR1 SGHRS and CDR2 YFSETQ. In DNA, the CDR3 is TGCGCCAGCAGCTTCGTAGAGAACACCGGGGAGCTGTTTTTT. It yields the protein CASSFVENTGELFF.

The chain recombines TRBV5-6 with TRBJ2-7; possibly TRBD1 for D (5 bases). Germline V gene lookup returns CDR1 SGHDT and CDR2 YYEEEE. The CDR3 length is 13 residues. V lost 4 bases and J 7 bases, leaving 15 bases between the germline ends. Written as DNA, the CDR3 is TGTGCCAGCAGCCTAGGCAGGGTTGGGGAGCAGTACTTC. This codes for CASSLGRVGEQYF.

V gene TRBV7-9 combines with J gene TRBJ2-7; D is possibly TRBD1 or TRBD2 (5 bases each). V lost 7 bases and J lost 3, with 22 bases in between. Germline-derived CDR1 and CDR2 are SEHNR and FQNEAQ (reference sequence). This CDR3 is 16 amino acids long. Written as DNA, the CDR3 is TGTGCCAGCACCCCCGGTTCCTCCGGGACCTTCTACGAGCAGTACTTC. Protein product: CASTPGSSGTFYEQYF.

V gene TRBV6-1 combines with J gene TRBJ2-7; 7 nucleotides agree with TRBD1. CDR3 length equals 12 residues. The J segment lost 12 bases and the V segment lost 4 bases, leaving 9 bases of the junction unmatched. Per the germline V gene, CDR1 is MNHNS and CDR2 is SASEGT. CDR3 amino acids: CASSAGEGARYF. In DNA, the CDR3 is TGTGCCAGCAGTGCCGGAGAGGGGGCACGGTACTTC.

The rearrangement joins TRBV30 to TRBJ1-5; D might be TRBD1 (5 bases). The V gene's germline CDR1 is GTSNPN and CDR2 SVGIG (reference sequence). The CDR3 is 14 residues long. Trimming took 3 bases from V and 6 from J, leaving 15 bases between them. CDR3 region: CAWRDAGPSQPQHF. The CDR3 DNA reads TGTGCCTGGAGGGATGCGGGGCCATCTCAGCCCCAGCATTTT.

The rearrangement links TRBV5-1 to TRBJ2-5, with 9 nucleotides matching TRBD2. The CDR3 sequence is 17 residues long. Germline CDR1 and CDR2: SGHRS and YFSETQ. Trimming took 0 bases from V and 5 from J; bases not matched to a gene: 11. The CDR3 DNA is TGCGCCAGCAGCTTGGCCCTCGGCGGGAGGGCCCTGGAGACCCAGTACTTC. Encoded protein: CASSLALGGRALETQYF.

This rearrangement joins TRBV10-3 to TRBJ1-2; no reliable D call. Trimming pared 10 bases from V and 3 bases from J, leaving 12 bases between. There are 12 residues in the CDR3. CDR1 is ENHRY and CDR2 is SYGVKD in the germline V gene. The CDR3 is CATVDGYYGYTF. CDR3 nucleotide sequence: TGTGCCACTGTGGACGGATACTATGGCTACACCTTC.

In this sample, this clone turned up once. CDR3: CAISESGGTSGSNEQFF. The CDR3 coding sequence is TGTGCCATCAGTGAGTCTGGGGGGACTAGCGGGAGTAATGAGCAGTTCTTC. The chain employs TRBV10-3 and TRBJ2-1; the match to TRBD2 covers 14 bases. V lost 0 bases to trimming and J lost 7 bases; unmatched junction nucleotides: 5. Germline values: CDR1 ENHRY, CDR2 SYGVKD. There are 17 residues in the CDR3.